This TCR beta chain was documented in a study of T cells after yellow fever vaccination. Study-level information: Fractions with few cells were prepared using SMART-Seq v4 Ultra Low Input. Points from the study as a whole: CD4 and CD8 compartments shared a small share of clonotypes. Reappearance after the booster was seen for most primary-vaccination clones, at 96% CD4 and 70% to 90% CD8.

As for this clonotype: The antigen is not known.

CDR1 and CDR2 from the germline V gene are MNHEY and SVGEGT. V was clipped by 2 bases and J by 7 bases, with 8 bases between them. The CDR3 covers 13 residues. TCRdb analysed the 5' RACE reads with MiXCR anew, one entry per CDR3 protein. Of hundreds of thousands of distinct CDR3 sequences in the sample, about 12% were seen once. V usage is TRBV6-2 or TRBV6-3 and J usage is TRBJ2-2; no clear D gene. The receptor's source is a man in his thirties or forties who received the YFV17D yellow fever vaccine. This sample comprised PBMCs, obtained on the day of the yellow fever booster vaccination. Here the CDR3 DNA reads TGTGCCAGCAGTTACCCGAGCGACGGGGAGCTGTTTTTT. It codes for CASSYPSDGELFF.